The next 28 T cell receptor beta chains were all read from a single sample in a study of technical replicates of blood from a few donors. The repertoire was sequenced with immunoSEQ multiplex PCR; TCRdb's copy has only in-frame clones and lacks some. The sample has about 73,000 clones, roughly 93% seen once. The specimen was T cells isolated from PBMCs. The receptors stem from a human donor in good health.

The V call is TRBV18, the J call TRBJ2-2, with D possibly TRBD1 on 6 matching bases. Per germline, CDR1 KGHSH and CDR2 LQKENI. The CDR3 totals 17 residues. V lost 2 bases, J lost 2 bases, and 15 bases lay in between. The CDR3 is CASSPVGPGANTGELFF. As DNA, the CDR3 is TGTGCCAGCTCACCAGTCGGACCAGGGGCCAACACCGGGGAGCTGTTTTTT.

The chain carries TRBV5-6 and TRBJ1-2; the D gene is possibly TRBD1 (6 bases). The V end was cut by 6 bases, the J end by 7 bases, with 19 bases between. CDR1 and CDR2 from the germline V gene are SGHDT and YYEEEE. This CDR3 contains 14 residues. This CDR3 reads CASTLGWGGAGYTF. The DNA for the CDR3 is TGTGCCAGCACCTTAGGTTGGGGGGGCGCTGGCTACACCTTC.

This clone was found once. The chain employs TRBV27 and TRBJ1-1; TRBD1 might be the D (6 bases). The germline CDR1 and CDR2 sequences are MNHEY and SMNVEV (reference sequence). The CDR3 covers 14 residues. V was cut by 6 bases and J by 6 bases, with 17 bases left in between. The CDR3 loop is CASSRKIQGSEAFF. The CDR3 DNA follows: TGTGCCAGCAGCCGAAAAATACAGGGCTCTGAAGCTTTCTTT.

The chain is built from TRBV7-6 and TRBJ1-3; D unresolved. Germline values: CDR1 SGHVS, CDR2 FNYEAQ. This CDR3 spans 12 amino acids. Between the trimmed V and J ends, which lost 5 bases and 1 base, there was a span of 3 bases. The CDR3 spells CASSRSGNTIYF. CDR3 DNA: TGTGCCAGCAGCCGGTCTGGAAACACCATATATTTT.

This chain links TRBV11-2 with TRBJ2-7, with 13 bases aligning to TRBD2. With 6 bases clipped from V and 7 bases from J, the junction kept 12 bases outside the gene matches. This CDR3 comprises 16 residues. Germline CDR1 reads SGHAT; CDR2 reads FQNNGV. Here the CDR3 DNA reads TGTGCCAGCAGTCCCCGGACTAGCGGGGGTAGTATGGAGCAGTACTTC. This codes for CASSPRTSGGSMEQYF.

This clone was found once. The rearrangement uses TRBV7-6 and TRBJ2-5; TRBD2 matches at 8 bases. This CDR3 comprises 15 residues. The V gene's germline CDR1 is SGHVS and CDR2 FNYEAQ. The V gene end was trimmed by 1 base and the J gene end by 5 bases; junction bases not matched to a gene: 6. The CDR3 reads CASSLGGTRRETQYF. DNA for the CDR3: TGTGCCAGCAGCTTAGGTGGGACTAGACGGGAGACCCAGTACTTC.

The sample holds a few counts of this clone. The rearrangement joins TRBV10-3 to TRBJ2-1; TRBD2 is a possible D gene (5 bases). CDR1 and CDR2 (germline): ENHRY, SYGVKD. V was pared by 2 bases and J by 9 bases, with 14 bases between. The length of the CDR3 is 14 residues. The CDR3 nucleotides are TGTGCCATCAGTGAGCCCCGACGGGGTGGTGAGCAGTTCTTC. This codes for CAISEPRRGGEQFF.

This clone appeared a few times. The chain links TRBV5-4 to TRBJ1-2, with D unresolved. Trimming pared 1 base from V and 3 bases from J, leaving 7 bases between. The CDR3 runs to 13 residues. In germline, CDR1 is SGHNT, CDR2 YYREEE (reference sequence). This CDR3 is CASSLSLDYGYTF. The CDR3 DNA is TGTGCCAGCAGCTTGAGCTTAGACTATGGCTACACCTTC.

This chain joins TRBV4-1 and TRBJ2-7, with D possibly TRBD1 on 5 matching bases. CDR3 size: 14 residues. In germline, CDR1 is MGHRA, CDR2 YSYEKL. With 1 base removed from V and 3 bases from J, the gap between germline ends came to 10 bases. In DNA form, the CDR3 reads TGCGCCAGCAGCCAAGTGGCGCAGGGCTACGAGCAGTACTTC. Its translation: CASSQVAQGYEQYF.

V is TRBV4-1 and J is TRBJ2-7; 11 bases align to TRBD1. J lost 6 bases, V lost 3 bases, and 7 bases had no gene match. The CDR3 loop spans 15 amino acids. Germline CDR1 and CDR2: MGHRA and YSYEKL. CDR3 amino acids: CASSQERGTGGEQYF. The CDR3 nucleotides read TGCGCCAGCAGCCAGGAAAGGGGGACAGGGGGCGAGCAGTACTTC.

The chain couples TRBV7-9 to TRBJ2-7; TRBD1 matches 8 bases. V dropped 5 bases and J dropped 7; count of bases not matched to a gene: 13. Germline CDR1 SEHNR, CDR2 FQNEAQ (reference sequence). The CDR3 sequence is 15 residues long. The CDR3 DNA reads as TGTGCCAGCAGCCTCAATAACGGACAGGGCGAAGAGCAGTACTTC. Translating gives CASSLNNGQGEEQYF.

This clone was detected once. J is TRBJ2-2 and V is TRBV7-7; the match to TRBD1 covers 10 bases. In germline, CDR1 is SSHAT, CDR2 FNYEAQ (reference sequence). V lost 5 bases, J lost 5 bases, and 5 bases stayed unmatched. This CDR3 has 15 residues. The CDR3 protein is CASSRDRGQTGELFF. The CDR3, as DNA: TGTGCCAGCAGCCGAGACAGGGGGCAGACCGGGGAGCTGTTTTTT.

The chain links TRBV2 to TRBJ1-1, with D hard to call. The V end was cut by 10 bases, the J end by 4 bases, with 7 bases between. The germline V gene encodes CDR1 SNHLY and CDR2 FYNNEI. The CDR3 is 10 amino acids. The CDR3 nucleotides read TGTGCCACCGAGGGCACTGAAGCTTTCTTT. It translates to CATEGTEAFF. Full variable domain (missing parts from reference TRBV2 and TRBJ1-1): EPEVTQTPSHQVTQMGQEVILRCVPISNHLYFYWYRQILGQKVEFLVSFYNNEISEKSEIFDDQFSVERPDGSNFTLKIRSTKLEDSAMYFCATEGTEAFFGQGTRLTVV.

The rearrangement uses TRBV18 and TRBJ2-7, with 8 bases matching TRBD1. The CDR3 loop spans 14 amino acids. Germline V CDR1 and CDR2: KGHSH, LQKENI. Trimming at V came to 3 bases and at J to 2 bases, leaving 3 bases not matched to a gene. CDR3: CASSPGRGPYEQYF. CDR3 coding DNA: TGTGCCAGCTCACCGGGCAGGGGGCCCTACGAGCAGTACTTC.

The CDR3 DNA is TGTGCCAGCAGCTTGGCCCTGTATGGTGAAAAACTGTTTTTT. Translation: CASSLALYGEKLFF. The J gene is TRBJ1-4, the V gene TRBV7-9, with D hard to call. Trimming removed 3 bases from V and 7 bases from J, with 12 bases in between. This CDR3 contains 14 residues. Germline CDR1 is SEHNR and CDR2 is FQNEAQ (reference sequence).

The V call is TRBV4-2, the J call TRBJ2-5; D gene ambiguous. CDR3 length: 12 amino acids. CDR1 and CDR2 from the germline V gene are LGHNA and YNFKEQ. The ends were cut back, 0 bases at V and 6 bases at J, with 5 bases in the middle. In DNA form, the CDR3 reads TGTGCCAGCAGCCAAGACTTCCAGACCCAGTACTTC. Translating gives CASSQDFQTQYF.

The J gene is TRBJ1-5, the V gene TRBV19, with 9 nucleotides matching TRBD1. Germline V gene data show CDR1 as LNHDA and CDR2 as SQIVND (reference sequence). Trimming at V came to 7 bases and at J to 5 bases, leaving 9 bases not matched to a gene. The CDR3 extends over 15 amino acids. CDR3 coding DNA: TGTGCCAGTAAGGGAGGAGGACAGGGGTATCAGCCCCAGCATTTT. Protein sequence: CASKGGGQGYQPQHF.

This rearrangement joins TRBV11-2 to TRBJ2-5; TRBD2 is a possible D gene (5 bases). CDR1 SGHAT and CDR2 FQNNGV come from the germline V gene. This CDR3 is built from 13 residues. Trimming shortened V by 5 bases and J by 1 base, and 8 bases separated the two germline ends. The CDR3 loop reads CASSLLVQETQYF. The CDR3 DNA is TGTGCCAGCAGCCTACTAGTCCAAGAGACCCAGTACTTC.

The CDR3 sequence: CATSSRFGSYEQYF. In nucleotides, the CDR3 is TGTGCCACCTCGTCCCGTTTCGGGTCCTACGAGCAGTACTTC. The V call is TRBV11-2, the J call TRBJ2-7; D not resolved. Germline V gene sequence: CDR1 SGHAT, CDR2 FQNNGV. V was trimmed by 10 bases and J by 1 base, leaving 17 bases between them. This CDR3 region has 14 residues.

J is TRBJ2-1 and V is TRBV29-1, with 9 nucleotides matching TRBD1. The CDR3 contains 14 residues. Looked up from germline, CDR1 is SQVTM and CDR2 is ANQGSEA. V lost 1 base to trimming and J lost 6 bases; unmatched junction nucleotides: 4. This CDR3 is CSVEGGDRVNEQFF. The DNA for the CDR3 is TGCAGCGTTGAAGGTGGGGACAGGGTCAATGAGCAGTTCTTC.

This sequence joins TRBV5-1 and TRBJ1-4, with 9 bases aligning to TRBD1. V was pared by 0 bases and J by 14 bases, with 8 bases of the junction left unmatched. The length of the CDR3 is 14 residues. Germline-derived CDR1 and CDR2 are SGHRS and YFSETQ. The CDR3 DNA sequence: TGCGCCAGCAGCTTGGGGACAGGGGCGGATGGGCTGTTTTTT. Amino acids: CASSLGTGADGLFF.

This clone was recorded once. The V and J genes are TRBV5-6 and TRBJ2-7; no reliable D call. CDR3 length: 15 residues. Germline V gene sequence: CDR1 SGHDT, CDR2 YYEEEE. V gave up 6 bases and J gave up 4 bases, with 20 bases separating them. Here the CDR3 DNA reads TGTGCCAGCACCCCAATCTCGCACGGCGGTTACGAGCAGTACTTC. Translated, it gives CASTPISHGGYEQYF.

This clone was seen a single time. V usage is TRBV5-1 and J usage is TRBJ1-3, with D unclear. The germline V and J ends were trimmed by 0 bases and 0 bases, with 13 bases remaining between them. The length of the CDR3 is 17 residues. Germline assignment: CDR1 SGHRS and CDR2 YFSETQ. The CDR3 DNA sequence: TGCGCCAGCAGCTTGGTCCCAGGTTACCTCTCTGGAAACACCATATATTTT. Translating it yields CASSLVPGYLSGNTIYF.

The genes are TRBV28 and TRBJ2-7, with TRBD2 as a possible D gene (5 bases). Between the trimmed V and J ends, which lost 2 bases and 4 bases, there was a span of 9 bases. Per the germline V gene, CDR1 is MDHEN and CDR2 is SYDVKM. This CDR3 has 13 amino acids. CDR3 DNA sequence: TGTGCCAGCAGTTTACGGACTCCTTACGAGCAGTACTTC. This translates into CASSLRTPYEQYF. The full variable domain, completed using reference TRBV28 and TRBJ2-7, is DVKVTQSSRYLVKRTGEKVFLECVQDMDHENMFWYRQDPGLGLRLIYFSYDVKMKEKGDIPEGYSVSREKKERFSLILESASTNQTSMYLCASSLRTPYEQYFGPGTRLTVT.

The chain has TRBV29-1 and TRBJ2-1, with a weak D call TRBD1 (7 bases). This CDR3 spans 12 amino acids. Between the trimmed V and J ends, which lost 4 bases and 10 bases, there was a span of 14 bases. CDR1 is SQVTM and CDR2 is ANQGSEA in the germline V gene. The CDR3 sequence is CSVAPTGREQFF. For the CDR3, the DNA is TGCAGCGTTGCTCCGACAGGGAGGGAGCAGTTCTTC.

This rearrangement joins TRBV27 to TRBJ2-1; 7 bases align to TRBD1. Germline V gene sequence: CDR1 MNHEY, CDR2 SMNVEV (reference sequence). V lost 2 bases and J lost 5; bases outside the gene matches: 3. The CDR3 consists of 14 residues. The CDR3 DNA follows: TGTGCCAGCAGTTTAGGCAGGGGGAACAATGAGCAGTTCTTC. Protein: CASSLGRGNNEQFF.

The V call is TRBV6-4, the J call TRBJ2-7; a possible D gene is TRBD1 (6 bases). This CDR3 is built from 17 residues. Germline-derived CDR1 and CDR2 are MRHNA and SNTAGT. V lost 7 bases, J lost 4 bases, and 26 bases lay in between. The CDR3 nucleotides are TGTGCCAGCAAAGCCTACCGGACAGAGGGATTCCTTTACGAGCAGTACTTC. Translated, it gives CASKAYRTEGFLYEQYF.

V is TRBV28 and J is TRBJ1-5; no firm D call. The germline V and J ends were trimmed by 2 bases and 6 bases, with 8 bases remaining between them. Germline V CDR1 and CDR2: MDHEN, SYDVKM. The CDR3 spans 13 residues. In nucleotides, the CDR3 is TGTGCCAGCAGTTTAGACGGCGGTCAGCCCCAGCATTTT. Protein sequence: CASSLDGGQPQHF. The entire variable domain, with the rest obtained from reference TRBV28 and TRBJ1-5, is as follows: DVKVTQSSRYLVKRTGEKVFLECVQDMDHENMFWYRQDPGLGLRLIYFSYDVKMKEKGDIPEGYSVSREKKERFSLILESASTNQTSMYLCASSLDGGQPQHFGDGTRLSIL.